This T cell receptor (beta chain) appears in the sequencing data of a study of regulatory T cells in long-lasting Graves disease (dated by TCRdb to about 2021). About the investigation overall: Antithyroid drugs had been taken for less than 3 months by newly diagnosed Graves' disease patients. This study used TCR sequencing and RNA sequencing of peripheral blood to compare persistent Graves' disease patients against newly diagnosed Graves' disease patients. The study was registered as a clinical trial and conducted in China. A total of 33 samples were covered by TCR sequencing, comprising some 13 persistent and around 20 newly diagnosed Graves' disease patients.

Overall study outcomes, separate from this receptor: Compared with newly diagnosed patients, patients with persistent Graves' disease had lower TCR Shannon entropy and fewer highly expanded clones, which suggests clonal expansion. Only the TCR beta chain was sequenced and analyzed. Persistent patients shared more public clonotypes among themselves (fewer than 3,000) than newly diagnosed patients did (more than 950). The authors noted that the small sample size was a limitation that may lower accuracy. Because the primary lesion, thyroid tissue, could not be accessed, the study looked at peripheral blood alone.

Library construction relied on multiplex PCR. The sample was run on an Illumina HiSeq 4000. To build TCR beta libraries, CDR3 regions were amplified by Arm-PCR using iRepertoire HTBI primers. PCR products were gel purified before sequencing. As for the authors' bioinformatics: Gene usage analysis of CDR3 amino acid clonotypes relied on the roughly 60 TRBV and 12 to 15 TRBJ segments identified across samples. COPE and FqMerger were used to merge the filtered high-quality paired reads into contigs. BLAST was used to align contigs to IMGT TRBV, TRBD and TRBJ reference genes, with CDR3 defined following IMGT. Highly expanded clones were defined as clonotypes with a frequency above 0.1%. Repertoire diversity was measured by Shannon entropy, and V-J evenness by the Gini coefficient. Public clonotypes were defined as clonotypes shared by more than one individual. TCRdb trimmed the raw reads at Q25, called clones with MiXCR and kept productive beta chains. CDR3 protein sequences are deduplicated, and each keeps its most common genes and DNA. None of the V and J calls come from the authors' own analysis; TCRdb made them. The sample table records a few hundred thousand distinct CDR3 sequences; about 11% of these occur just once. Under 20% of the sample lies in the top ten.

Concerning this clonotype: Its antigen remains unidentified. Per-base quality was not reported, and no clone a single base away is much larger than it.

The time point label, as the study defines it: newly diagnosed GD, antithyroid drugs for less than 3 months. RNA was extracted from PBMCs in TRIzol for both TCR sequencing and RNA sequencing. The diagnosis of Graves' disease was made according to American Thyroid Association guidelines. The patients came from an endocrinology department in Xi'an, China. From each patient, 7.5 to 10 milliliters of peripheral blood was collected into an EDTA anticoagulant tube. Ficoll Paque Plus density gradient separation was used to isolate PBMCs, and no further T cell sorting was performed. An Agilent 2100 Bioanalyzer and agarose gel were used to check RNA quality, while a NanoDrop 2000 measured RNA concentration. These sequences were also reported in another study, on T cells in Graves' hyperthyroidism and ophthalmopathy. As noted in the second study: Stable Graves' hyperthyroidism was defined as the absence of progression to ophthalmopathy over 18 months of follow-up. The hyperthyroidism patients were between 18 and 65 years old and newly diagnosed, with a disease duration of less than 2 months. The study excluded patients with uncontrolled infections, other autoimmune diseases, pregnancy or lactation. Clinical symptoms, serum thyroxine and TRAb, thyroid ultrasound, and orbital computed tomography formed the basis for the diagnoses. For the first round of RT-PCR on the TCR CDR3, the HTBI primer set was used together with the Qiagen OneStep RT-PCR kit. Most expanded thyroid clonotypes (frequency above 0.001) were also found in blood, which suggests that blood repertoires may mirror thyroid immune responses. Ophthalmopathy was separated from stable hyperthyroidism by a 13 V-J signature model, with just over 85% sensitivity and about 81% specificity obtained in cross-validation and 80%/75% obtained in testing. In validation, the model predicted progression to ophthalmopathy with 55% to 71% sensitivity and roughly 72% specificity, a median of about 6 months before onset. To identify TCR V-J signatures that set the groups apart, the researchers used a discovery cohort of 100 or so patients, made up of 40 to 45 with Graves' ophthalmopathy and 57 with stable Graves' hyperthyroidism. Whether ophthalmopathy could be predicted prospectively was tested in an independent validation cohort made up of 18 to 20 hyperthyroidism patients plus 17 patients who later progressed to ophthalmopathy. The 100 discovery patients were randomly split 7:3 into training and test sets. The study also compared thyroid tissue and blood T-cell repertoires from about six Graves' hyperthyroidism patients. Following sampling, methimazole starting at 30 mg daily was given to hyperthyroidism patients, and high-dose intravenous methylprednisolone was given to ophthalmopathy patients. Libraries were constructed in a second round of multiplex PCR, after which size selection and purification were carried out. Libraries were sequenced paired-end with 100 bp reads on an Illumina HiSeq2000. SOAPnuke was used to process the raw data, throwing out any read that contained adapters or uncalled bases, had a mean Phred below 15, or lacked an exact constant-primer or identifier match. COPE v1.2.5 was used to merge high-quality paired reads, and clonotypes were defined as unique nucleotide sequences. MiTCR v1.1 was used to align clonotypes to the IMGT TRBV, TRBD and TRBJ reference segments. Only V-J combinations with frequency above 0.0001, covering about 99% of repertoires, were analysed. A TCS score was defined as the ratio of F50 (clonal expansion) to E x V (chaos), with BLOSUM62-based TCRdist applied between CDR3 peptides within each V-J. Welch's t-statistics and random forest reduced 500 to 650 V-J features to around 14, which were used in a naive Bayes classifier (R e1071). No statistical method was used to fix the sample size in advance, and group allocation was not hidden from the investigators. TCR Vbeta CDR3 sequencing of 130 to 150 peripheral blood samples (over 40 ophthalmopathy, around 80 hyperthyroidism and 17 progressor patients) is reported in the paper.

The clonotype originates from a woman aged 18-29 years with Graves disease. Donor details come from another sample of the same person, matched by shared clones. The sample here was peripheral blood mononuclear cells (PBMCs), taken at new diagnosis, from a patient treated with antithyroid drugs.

The DNA sequence is as follows: TGTGCCAGCAGCTTAGGGCAGGTCCCGGGGGACTATGGCTACACCTTC. Its protein product is CASSLGQVPGDYGYTF. Recombination joined TRBV13 with TRBJ1-2, with a weak D call of TRBD1 (5 bases match). V gives up 0 bases and J gives up 3 bases, and the segment between their germline ends measures 14 bases. In the germline V gene (reference sequence), CDR1 corresponds to PRHDT and CDR2 to FYEKMQ. The CDR3 measures 16 amino acids from cysteine to phenylalanine. Of all the DNA, just the CDR3 is kept, 48 bases in frame from base 1.